The entry below describes one T cell receptor beta chain. The antigen is unknown. This sample was included in a study of Ad26.COV2.S vaccination and SARS-CoV-2 variants. Specified treatment: 15 to 20 received Ad26.COV2.S at low or high dose, single or two shots; 5 received placebo; per-sample allocation not given. Sampling was performed 63 days after the first vaccine or placebo injection. Method: immunoSEQ multiplex PCR; TCRdb's copy keeps in-frame clones and lacks some. Among some 500,000 clones listed, roughly 87% were seen once. V was clipped by 6 bases and J by 6 bases, with 15 bases between them. CDR3 length equals 14 residues. The germline V gene encodes CDR1 MNHEY and CDR2 SVGAGI. General study results and limits: Vaccine and placebo recipients had similar non-spike TCR breadth. Higher spike-specific TCR breadth was found in vaccine recipients than in placebo recipients.

This receptor was taken from a person between 18 and 59 years old who received the Ad26.COV2.S COVID-19 vaccine or a placebo. V usage is TRBV6-5 and J usage is TRBJ1-5; TRBD1 is a possible D gene (5 bases). The sample was peripheral blood, taken in a trial of Ad26.COV2.S vaccine versus placebo. Here the CDR3 reads CASSGFQGSQPQHF. The CDR3 DNA follows: TGTGCCAGCAGCGGCTTTCAGGGAAGTCAGCCCCAGCATTTT.